This is a list of T cell receptor beta chains from one sample in a study of T cell responses to AZD1222 COVID-19 vaccine. This table comes from immunoSEQ multiplex PCR, and its TCRdb copy is limited to in-frame clones, with some not included. The data show 67,000 or so clones, less than 90% seen once. The sample consisted of peripheral blood, taken on day 0 of AZD1222 vaccination. The receptor set was obtained from an adult in good health. CDR3s include the opening cysteine and the closing phenylalanine or tryptophan. The D gene is left open where the match is weak. Clone size appears in some rows only: once, few, many, or a class for an expanded clone.

clone_size j_call v_call d_call cdr3_aa cdr3_nt
few TRBJ1-1 TRBV6-5 - CASSYRGSRTAFF TGTGCCAGCAGTTACCGGGGATCCCGAACAGCTTTCTTT
- TRBJ2-7 TRBV19 - CASSNKYEQYF TGTGCCAGTAGTAATAAATACGAGCAGTACTTC
- TRBJ2-7 TRBV6-2/TRBV6-3 - CASSKTSIEQYF TGTGCCAGCAGTAAAACTTCGATCGAGCAGTACTTC
- TRBJ1-2 TRBV4-2 - CASSQETEGYTF TGTGCCAGCAGCCAAGAGACCGAGGGCTACACCTTC
- TRBJ2-5 TRBV6-5 - CASSYGVGETQYF TGTGCCAGCAGTTATGGGGTCGGAGAGACCCAGTACTTC
once TRBJ2-7 TRBV4-2 - CASSQDSGHEQYF TGTGCCAGCAGCCAAGACTCAGGGCACGAGCAGTACTTC
few TRBJ2-7 TRBV5-4 TRBD2 CASSTLAGKTTYEQYF TGTGCCAGCAGTACACTAGCGGGTAAAACCACCTACGAGCAGTACTTC
- TRBJ2-1 TRBV6-5 TRBD1 CASSHQGAVNEQFF TGTGCCAGCAGTCACCAGGGGGCGGTCAATGAGCAGTTCTTC
- TRBJ1-1 TRBV24-1 TRBD1 CATRGQGNTEAFF TGTGCCACCCGGGGACAGGGGAACACTGAAGCTTTCTTT
- TRBJ1-2 TRBV6-2/TRBV6-3 - CASNPGFSNYGYTF TGTGCCAGCAACCCCGGTTTTTCGAACTATGGCTACACCTTC
- TRBJ2-2 TRBV5-1 - CASRDSQGLDTGELFF TGCGCCAGCAGGGACAGCCAAGGGCTGGACACCGGGGAGCTGTTTTTT
few TRBJ1-2 TRBV4-3 - CASSQDGPPGPSGYTF TGCGCCAGCAGCCAAGACGGCCCCCCAGGTCCTTCGGGCTACACCTTC
- TRBJ2-4 TRBV29-1 - CSVAMSAKNIQYF TGCAGCGTGGCCATGTCGGCCAAAAACATTCAGTACTTC
- TRBJ1-2 TRBV7-2 - CASSLAGDVYGYTF TGTGCCAGCAGCTTAGCGGGGGACGTCTATGGCTACACCTTC
- TRBJ1-1 TRBV27 - CASSLFVGTEAFF TGTGCCAGCAGCTTATTCGTGGGCACTGAAGCTTTCTTT
- TRBJ2-7 TRBV27 - CASTWLNGSYEQYF TGTGCCAGCACGTGGCTGAACGGCTCCTACGAGCAGTACTTC
- TRBJ1-3 TRBV5-1 TRBD1 CASSLGSAQGFSGNTIYF TGCGCCAGCAGCTTGGGGTCCGCACAGGGGTTCTCTGGAAACACCATATATTTT
- TRBJ1-4 TRBV30 - CASRRTNEKLFF TGTGCCTCCCGGCGGACTAATGAAAAACTGTTTTTT
- TRBJ1-1 TRBV5-1 - CASSLVAGTEAFF TGCGCCAGCAGCTTGGTAGCTGGCACTGAAGCTTTCTTT
- TRBJ1-2 TRBV18 TRBD1 CASSPPTGEGYTF TGTGCCAGCTCACCACCGACAGGGGAGGGCTACACCTTC
- TRBJ1-1 TRBV3-1/TRBV3-2 - CASSRGGTLTPEAFF TGTGCCAGCAGCCGCGGGGGAACTCTGACTCCGGAAGCTTTCTTT
few TRBJ1-1 TRBV3-1/TRBV3-2 TRBD1 CASSLTQGAYEAFF TGTGCCAGCAGCCTAACACAGGGGGCCTATGAAGCTTTCTTT
- TRBJ1-4 TRBV30 TRBD1 CALDRGGEKLFF TGTGCCTTGGACAGGGGAGGTGAAAAACTGTTTTTT
- TRBJ1-1 TRBV9 - CASSVDGENTEAFF TGTGCCAGCAGCGTAGACGGGGAGAACACTGAAGCTTTCTTT
- TRBJ2-5 TRBV10-3 TRBD2 CAIGRGLAGGEETQYF TGTGCCATCGGAAGGGGACTAGCGGGGGGAGAAGAGACCCAGTACTTC
- TRBJ1-1 TRBV25-1 - CASSPPGYMNTEAFF TGTGCCAGCAGCCCCCCAGGGTACATGAACACTGAAGCTTTCTTT
- TRBJ1-2 TRBV30 - CAWSRGLGYGYTF TGTGCCTGGAGTCGGGGTTTGGGCTATGGCTACACCTTC
- TRBJ2-3 TRBV7-9 - CASSLLGQRQDTQYF TGTGCCAGCAGCTTATTGGGTCAGCGTCAAGATACGCAGTATTTT
- TRBJ2-7 TRBV24-1 - CATSDLAQGMYYEQYF TGTGCCACCAGTGATTTGGCGCAGGGGATGTACTACGAGCAGTACTTC
- TRBJ2-3 TRBV11-2 - CASSLEADTQYF TGTGCCAGCAGCTTAGAGGCAGATACGCAGTATTTT
- TRBJ1-2 TRBV28 - CACTHQGPPYGYTF TGTGCCTGCACTCATCAGGGGCCACCCTATGGCTACACCTTC
- TRBJ2-6 TRBV5-1 TRBD1 CASSLEPGGSGANVLTF TGCGCCAGCAGCTTGGAGCCAGGGGGTTCTGGGGCCAACGTCCTGACTTTC
- TRBJ1-5 TRBV6-2/TRBV6-3 - CASSYSGGVRQPQHF TGTGCCAGCAGTTACTCGGGGGGCGTAAGGCAGCCCCAGCATTTT
- TRBJ1-2 TRBV9 - CASSASVGDGYTF TGTGCCAGCAGCGCGAGCGTCGGGGACGGCTACACCTTC
- TRBJ1-1 TRBV5-1 TRBD1 CASSPGTGANTEAFF TGCGCCAGCAGCCCGGGGACAGGGGCGAACACTGAAGCTTTCTTT
- TRBJ1-4 TRBV5-4 TRBD1 CASSLGSGQDNEKLFF TGTGCCAGCAGCTTGGGTTCGGGACAGGATAATGAAAAACTGTTTTTT
- TRBJ1-4 TRBV4-1 - CASSQDLIRGSEKLFF TGCGCCAGCAGCCAAGATTTGATACGGGGCTCTGAAAAACTGTTTTTT
- TRBJ1-2 TRBV5-6 - CASTRWTQGYGYTF TGTGCCAGCACCAGGTGGACACAAGGCTATGGCTACACCTTC
- TRBJ2-2 TRBV24-1 - CATSPPSDGNTGELFF TGTGCCACCAGTCCTCCTTCGGACGGTAACACCGGGGAGCTGTTTTTT
- TRBJ1-5 TRBV27 - CASSGGGNQPQHF TGTGCCAGCAGTGGGGGGGGCAATCAGCCCCAGCATTTT
- TRBJ2-3 TRBV5-4 TRBD2 CASSPRNAGVDTQYF TGTGCCAGCAGCCCTCGAAATGCGGGAGTAGATACGCAGTATTTT
- TRBJ1-6 TRBV7-9 - CASNSTGAGNSPLHF TGTGCCAGCAACAGTACGGGGGCTGGGAATTCACCCCTCCACTTT
- TRBJ2-1 TRBV9 - CASSVATEGTYYNEQFF TGTGCCAGCAGCGTAGCTACCGAGGGAACCTACTACAATGAGCAGTTCTTC
- TRBJ1-2 TRBV7-9 TRBD1 CASRLATGGLYGYTF TGTGCCAGCAGACTAGCTACAGGGGGACTCTATGGCTACACCTTC
medium-sized TRBJ1-5 TRBV7-6 - CASSLSALGNQPQHF TGTGCCAGCAGCCTCAGTGCCTTAGGCAATCAGCCCCAGCATTTT
- TRBJ1-2 TRBV4-3 - CASSQDLATADYGYTF TGCGCCAGCAGCCAAGATCTAGCCACAGCCGACTATGGCTACACCTTC
- TRBJ2-4 TRBV28 TRBD2 CASSLTTSGGAKNIQYF TGTGCCAGCAGTTTGACCACTAGCGGGGGAGCCAAAAACATTCAGTACTTC
- TRBJ2-1 TRBV21-1 - CASSKANSGLNNEQFF TGTGCCAGCAGCAAAGCGAATAGCGGATTGAACAATGAGCAGTTCTTC
- TRBJ1-1 TRBV5-1 TRBD1 CASSLQGGNTEAFF TGCGCCAGCAGCTTACAGGGGGGGAACACTGAAGCTTTCTTT
- TRBJ2-7 TRBV10-2 TRBD2 CASSESASGVSYEQYF TGCGCCAGCAGTGAGTCGGCTAGCGGGGTCTCCTACGAGCAGTACTTC
few TRBJ1-2 TRBV19 TRBD1 CASSRVDRAANYGYTF TGTGCCAGTAGTCGGGTCGACAGGGCCGCTAACTATGGCTACACCTTC
- TRBJ1-5 TRBV30 - CAWSLLGQPQHF TGTGCCTGGAGTCTACTCGGTCAGCCCCAGCATTTT
- TRBJ2-5 TRBV12-3/TRBV12-4 - CASSSGVLETQYF TGTGCCAGCAGCTCAGGGGTTTTGGAGACCCAGTACTTC
- TRBJ2-7 TRBV5-6 TRBD2 CATSRGSLAGYEQYF TGTGCCACCTCCCGGGGGTCGCTAGCGGGGTACGAGCAGTACTTC
- TRBJ2-1 TRBV28 - CASRRGGAGNEQFF TGTGCCAGCAGGCGCGGAGGGGCTGGCAATGAGCAGTTCTTC